These 21 T cell receptor beta chains came from one sample sequenced in a study of a mutant IDH1 vaccine in newly diagnosed glioma. The assay was immunoSEQ multiplex PCR, and TCRdb's table has in-frame clones only and misses some. The data contain 60,000 to 75,000 clones, approximately 82% of them singletons. The time point denotes: baseline, week 1 (first vaccination visit). Described treatment: pre-vaccination baseline after standard-of-care therapy. The sequenced sample was peripheral blood mononuclear cells (PBMCs), obtained from a glioma patient treated with radiotherapy, temozolomide or both. Receptors were obtained from a woman in her late teens or twenties with glioma. Some clones in this sample may be carry-over from other donors' samples.

The chain couples TRBV7-3 to TRBJ2-2; D is unclear. The V and J ends lost 2 bases and 1 base respectively, with 5 bases between them. The germline CDR1 and CDR2 sequences are SGHTA and FQGTGA. CDR3 length: 14 amino acids. CDR3 coding DNA: TGTGCCAGCAGCTTATTCAGGAACACCGGGGAGCTGTTTTTT. Amino acid sequence: CASSLFRNTGELFF.

J is TRBJ2-7 and V is TRBV5-1; D is uncertain. CDR3 length: 13 residues. Germline V lookup: CDR1 SGHRS, CDR2 YFSETQ. The V gene lost 1 base and the J gene lost 6 bases, with 11 bases spanning the gap. CDR3 sequence: CASSLLSAREQYF. CDR3 nucleotides: TGCGCCAGCAGCTTGCTCTCCGCTCGCGAGCAGTACTTC.

J is TRBJ2-4 and V is TRBV19; tentatively, D is TRBD1 or TRBD2 (5 bases each). Looked up from germline, CDR1 is LNHDA and CDR2 is SQIVND (reference sequence). Trimming left V 2 bases short and J 7 bases short, with 15 bases between. The CDR3 runs to 15 residues. The CDR3 DNA reads TGTGCCAGTAGTATACCCGGGGCTCTGGTCAACATTCAGTACTTC. Residues: CASSIPGALVNIQYF.

The chain employs TRBV7-6 and TRBJ1-2, with TRBD1 matching 9 bases. The CDR3 runs 15 residues. Trimming cost V 5 bases and J 4 bases; bases outside gene matches: 8. Germline assignment: CDR1 SGHVS and CDR2 FNYEAQ. The CDR3 region is CASSPQGALLYGYTF. CDR3 DNA sequence: TGTGCCAGCAGCCCACAGGGGGCACTTCTCTATGGCTACACCTTC.

The DNA of the CDR3 is TGTGCCATCAGTGCTTTCCCCCGGAGGACTAGCGGGGGCAATGAGCAGTTCTTC. It is translated as CAISAFPRRTSGGNEQFF. The genes are TRBV10-3 and TRBJ2-1; 13 nucleotides match TRBD2. Losses at the gene ends were 4 bases for V and 6 bases for J; bases not matched to a gene: 12. In germline, CDR1 is ENHRY, CDR2 SYGVKD. This CDR3 has 18 amino acids.

The chain combines TRBV2 with TRBJ1-1; D possibly corresponds to TRBD1 (6 bases). Trimming removed 5 bases from V and 5 bases from J, with 9 bases in between. The CDR3 runs 12 residues. Germline CDR1 reads SNHLY; CDR2 reads FYNNEI. The CDR3 here is CASSPRGTEAFF. The CDR3 bases are TGTGCCAGCAGTCCTAGGGGGACTGAAGCTTTCTTT.

CDR3 in amino acids: CASRLAEVYEQYF. As DNA, the CDR3 is TGTGCCAGCAGACTAGCGGAGGTTTACGAGCAGTACTTC. This chain connects TRBV6-5 to TRBJ2-7, with TRBD2 matching over 8 bases. The CDR3 contains 13 residues. V was clipped by 6 bases and J by 4 bases; unmatched bases: 5. CDR1 is MNHEY, CDR2 SVGAGI, per germline.

This chain connects TRBV5-1 to TRBJ2-2, with D maybe TRBD2 (5 bases). Germline V gene data show CDR1 as SGHRS and CDR2 as YFSETQ. CDR3 length equals 15 residues. The ends were cut back, 1 base at V and 4 bases at J, with 11 bases in the middle. CDR3 DNA sequence: TGCGCCAGCAGCTTGAGCCGGACTCTCACCGGGGAGCTGTTTTTT. This encodes CASSLSRTLTGELFF.

The chain uses TRBV2 and TRBJ1-1, with 8 bases identical to TRBD1. The CDR3 extends over 14 amino acids. J lost 9 bases, V lost 6 bases, and 12 bases had no gene match. The germline V gene has CDR1 SNHLY and CDR2 FYNNEI. CDR3 sequence reads: CASSPGQGAGKAFF. Written as DNA, the CDR3 is TGTGCCAGCAGCCCAGGGCAGGGGGCGGGTAAAGCTTTCTTT. The whole variable domain, remainder taken from reference TRBV2 and TRBJ1-1, is EPEVTQTPSHQVTQMGQEVILRCVPISNHLYFYWYRQILGQKVEFLVSFYNNEISEKSEIFDDQFSVERPDGSNFTLKIRSTKLEDSAMYFCASSPGQGAGKAFFGQGTRLTVV.

The V gene is TRBV10-3, the J gene TRBJ2-1, with no clear D. This CDR3 is 12 amino acids long. V was shortened by 3 bases and J by 8 bases, with 8 bases between the two germline ends. The germline V gene has CDR1 ENHRY and CDR2 SYGVKD. The CDR3 is CAISDQMDEQFF. The CDR3 bases are TGTGCCATCAGTGACCAAATGGATGAGCAGTTCTTC.

The chain links TRBV4-2 to TRBJ2-1; D remains unclear. Trimming pared 0 bases from V and 10 bases from J, leaving 7 bases between. Germline CDR1 and CDR2: LGHNA and YNFKEQ. The CDR3 has 12 residues. DNA of the CDR3: TGTGCCAGCAGCCAAGATTGGGGAGAGCAGTTCTTC. It specifies CASSQDWGEQFF.

V gene TRBV25-1 combines with J gene TRBJ2-5, with a possible D match to TRBD1 (6 bases). The CDR3 sequence is 13 residues long. Germline V lookup: CDR1 MGHDK, CDR2 SYGVNS. The germline V and J ends were trimmed by 9 bases and 4 bases, with 15 bases remaining between them. CDR3: CASVAGVGETQYF. In DNA form, the CDR3 reads TGTGCCAGTGTTGCAGGGGTCGGAGAGACCCAGTACTTC.

The rearrangement joins TRBV6-5 to TRBJ1-1; 8 nucleotides align to TRBD1. Trimming cost V 6 bases and J 0 bases; bases outside gene matches: 3. From germline, CDR1 is MNHEY and CDR2 SVGAGI. CDR3 size: 14 residues. The CDR3 loop is CASRYRGVNTEAFF. Written as DNA, the CDR3 is TGTGCCAGCAGGTACAGGGGGGTGAACACTGAAGCTTTCTTT.

The chain combines TRBV13 with TRBJ2-5, with 10 bases matching TRBD2. The V and J ends lost 0 bases and 4 bases, in that order; junction bases with no gene match: 2. The CDR3 is made up of 15 amino acids. Germline V gene data show CDR1 as PRHDT and CDR2 as FYEKMQ (reference sequence). CDR3 coding DNA: TGTGCCAGCAGCTTAGGTCTAGCGGGGGTAGAGACCCAGTACTTC. This gives the protein CASSLGLAGVETQYF.

The chain has TRBV28 and TRBJ1-5; 8 nucleotides line up with TRBD1. CDR1 and CDR2 (germline): MDHEN, SYDVKM. V lost 5 bases, J lost 7 bases, and 7 bases stayed unmatched. The CDR3 runs to 14 residues. CDR3 sequence: CASSQGQVRQPQHF. CDR3 coding DNA: TGTGCCAGCAGTCAGGGACAGGTCCGACAGCCCCAGCATTTT.

A few counts support this clone. The CDR3 region has the DNA TGTGCCAGCAGCGGAAGGTCAGGACAGGGGAATAACTACGAGCAGTACTTC. Residues: CASSGRSGQGNNYEQYF. The chain couples TRBV2 to TRBJ2-7; 9 nucleotides align to TRBD1. The CDR3 has 17 amino acids. Germline values: CDR1 SNHLY, CDR2 FYNNEI. V lost 6 bases and J lost 3; bases outside the gene matches: 15.

The chain links TRBV10-3 to TRBJ1-1; unclear D gene. The ends were cut back, 5 bases at V and 2 bases at J, with 12 bases in the middle. The CDR3 spans 14 residues. Germline V gene sequence: CDR1 ENHRY, CDR2 SYGVKD. As DNA, the CDR3 is TGTGCCATCAGTTCCCGCGGTACAAACACTGAAGCTTTCTTT. Translated, it gives CAISSRGTNTEAFF.

The chain is built from TRBV7-3 and TRBJ1-5, with D hard to call. Trimming pared 11 bases from V and 5 bases from J, leaving 16 bases between. The CDR3 has 13 amino acids. Germline-derived CDR1 and CDR2 are SGHTA and FQGTGA. CDR3 amino acids: CAGRQVWDQPQHF. The CDR3 nucleotides are TGTGCCGGAAGGCAGGTATGGGATCAGCCCCAGCATTTT.

The chain recombines TRBV7-2 with TRBJ2-7; D perhaps matches TRBD1 (7 bases). V dropped 3 bases and J dropped 2 bases, with 20 bases sitting between them. The CDR3 sequence is 17 residues long. In germline, CDR1 is SGHTA, CDR2 FQGNSA. The CDR3 protein is CASSFRQGGWQPYEQYF. CDR3 bases: TGTGCCAGCAGCTTTAGACAGGGAGGCTGGCAGCCCTACGAGCAGTACTTC.

This chain uses TRBV6-1 with TRBJ1-2; D call uncertain. This CDR3 has 14 amino acids. Looked up from germline, CDR1 is MNHNS and CDR2 is SASEGT. V lost 4 bases and J lost 3, with 12 bases in between. Here the CDR3 DNA reads TGTGCCAGCAGTGCGGCGGTGACACACTATGGCTACACCTTC. The encoded protein is CASSAAVTHYGYTF.

The chain employs TRBV5-6 and TRBJ2-7; no firm D call. Trimming took off 4 bases at V and 4 bases at J, with 12 bases between the two ends. The CDR3 spans 13 residues. Germline V gives CDR1 SGHDT, CDR2 YYEEEE. CDR3 sequence reads: CASSPLSSYEQYF. CDR3 nucleotides: TGTGCCAGCAGCCCACTTTCCTCATACGAGCAGTACTTC.